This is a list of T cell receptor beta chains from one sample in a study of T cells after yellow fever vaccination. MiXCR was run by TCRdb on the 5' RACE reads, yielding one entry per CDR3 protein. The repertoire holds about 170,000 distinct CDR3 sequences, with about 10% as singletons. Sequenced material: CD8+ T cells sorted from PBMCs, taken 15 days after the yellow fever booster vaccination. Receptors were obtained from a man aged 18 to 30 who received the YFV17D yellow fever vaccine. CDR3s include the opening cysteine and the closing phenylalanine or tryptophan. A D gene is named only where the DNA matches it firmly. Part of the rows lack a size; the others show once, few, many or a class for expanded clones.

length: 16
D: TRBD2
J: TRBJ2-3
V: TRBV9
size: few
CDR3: CASSKTLAGVTDTQYF

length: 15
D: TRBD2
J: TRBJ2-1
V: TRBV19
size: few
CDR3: CASTAGTSGVNEQFF

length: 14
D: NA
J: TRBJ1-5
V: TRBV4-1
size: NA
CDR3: CASSLWEGEQPQHF

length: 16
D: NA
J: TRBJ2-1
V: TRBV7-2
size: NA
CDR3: CASSLRRAGSYNEQFF

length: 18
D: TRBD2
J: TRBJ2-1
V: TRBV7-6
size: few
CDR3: CASSLAWTGTSFVNEQFF

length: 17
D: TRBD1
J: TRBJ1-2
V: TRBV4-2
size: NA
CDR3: CASSQLKQGDSYYGYTF

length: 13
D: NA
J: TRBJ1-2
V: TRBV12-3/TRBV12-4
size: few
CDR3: CASSSVGYSGYTF

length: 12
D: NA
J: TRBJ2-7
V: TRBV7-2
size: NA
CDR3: CASSLDFYEQYF

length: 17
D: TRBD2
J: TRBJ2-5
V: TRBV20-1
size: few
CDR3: CSARSSGGGGPRETQYF

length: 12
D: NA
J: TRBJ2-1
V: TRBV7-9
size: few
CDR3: CASSVKHNEQFF

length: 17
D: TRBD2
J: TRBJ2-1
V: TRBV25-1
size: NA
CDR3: CASRGGTSGGAWDEQFF

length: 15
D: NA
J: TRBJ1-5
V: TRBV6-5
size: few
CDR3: CASSYKRGGNQPQHF

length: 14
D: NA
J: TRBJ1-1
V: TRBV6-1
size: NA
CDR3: CASRNAGDYTEAFF

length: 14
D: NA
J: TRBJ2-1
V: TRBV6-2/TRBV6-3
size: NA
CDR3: CASRPFDSYNEQFF

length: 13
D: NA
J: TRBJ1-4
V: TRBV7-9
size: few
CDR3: CASSLSPNEKLFF

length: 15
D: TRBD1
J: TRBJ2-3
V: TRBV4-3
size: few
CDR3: CASSQDLGGADTQYF

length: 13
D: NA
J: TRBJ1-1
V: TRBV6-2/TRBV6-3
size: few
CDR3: CASSYFLNTEAFF

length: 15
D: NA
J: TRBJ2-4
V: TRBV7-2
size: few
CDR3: CASLGAQRAKNIQYF

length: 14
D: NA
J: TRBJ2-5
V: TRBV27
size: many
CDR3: CASSLSRLRGTQYF

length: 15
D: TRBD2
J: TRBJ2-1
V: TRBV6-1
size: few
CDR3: CASSQGTSGGNEQFF

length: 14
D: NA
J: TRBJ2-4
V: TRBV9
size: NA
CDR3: CASSSDRARGIQYF

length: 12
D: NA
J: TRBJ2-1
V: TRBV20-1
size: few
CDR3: CSAPGLYNEQFF

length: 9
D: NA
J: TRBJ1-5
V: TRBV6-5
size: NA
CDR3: CASTQPQHF

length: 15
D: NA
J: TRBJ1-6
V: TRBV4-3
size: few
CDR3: CASSQEDGLDSPLHF

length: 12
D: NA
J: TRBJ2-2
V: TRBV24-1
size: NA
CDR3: CATSGRPGELFF

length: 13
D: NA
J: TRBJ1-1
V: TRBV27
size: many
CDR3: CASSLGPNAEAFF

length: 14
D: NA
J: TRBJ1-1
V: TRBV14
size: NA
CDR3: CASSPHIENTEAFF

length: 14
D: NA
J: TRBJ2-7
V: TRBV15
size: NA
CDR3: CATSSDPGGYEQYF

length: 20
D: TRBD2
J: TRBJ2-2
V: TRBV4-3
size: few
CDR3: CASSQPLGLAGGRVTGELFF

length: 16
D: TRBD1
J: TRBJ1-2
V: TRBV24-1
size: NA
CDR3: CATSDRTRGQGKDYTF

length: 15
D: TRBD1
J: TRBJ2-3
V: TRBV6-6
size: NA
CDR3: CASSYEGGDTDTQYF

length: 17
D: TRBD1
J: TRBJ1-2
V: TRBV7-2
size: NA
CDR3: CASSLKGAQVLNYGYTF

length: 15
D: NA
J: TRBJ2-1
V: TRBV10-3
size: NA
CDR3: CAIHDGGLSYNEQFF

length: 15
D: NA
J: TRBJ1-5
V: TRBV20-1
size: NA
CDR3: CSARVLGAGNQPQHF

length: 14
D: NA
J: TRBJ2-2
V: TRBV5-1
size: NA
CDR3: CTSSLVGATGELFF

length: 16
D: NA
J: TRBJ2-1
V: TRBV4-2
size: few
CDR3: CASSVQAEISYNEQFF

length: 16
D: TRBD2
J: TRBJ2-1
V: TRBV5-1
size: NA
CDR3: CASSPVTSGEYTEQFF

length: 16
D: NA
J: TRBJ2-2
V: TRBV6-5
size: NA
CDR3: CASSWAGAAYGMELFF

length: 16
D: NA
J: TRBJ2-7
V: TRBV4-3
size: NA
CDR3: CASSQDPLLVSGEQYF

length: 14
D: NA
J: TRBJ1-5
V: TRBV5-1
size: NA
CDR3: CASSLAGNNQPQHF

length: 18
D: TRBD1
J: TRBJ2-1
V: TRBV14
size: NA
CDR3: CASSPGQGAMGSYNEQFF

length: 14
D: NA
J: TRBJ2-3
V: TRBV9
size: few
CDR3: CASSVSGLPDTQYF

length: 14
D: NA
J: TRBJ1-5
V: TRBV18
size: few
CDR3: CASSPGTPYQPQHF

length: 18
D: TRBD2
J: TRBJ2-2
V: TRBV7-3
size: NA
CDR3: CASSFIVGGGTNTGELFF

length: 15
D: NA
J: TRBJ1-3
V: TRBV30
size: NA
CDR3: CAWSIVQNSGNTIYF